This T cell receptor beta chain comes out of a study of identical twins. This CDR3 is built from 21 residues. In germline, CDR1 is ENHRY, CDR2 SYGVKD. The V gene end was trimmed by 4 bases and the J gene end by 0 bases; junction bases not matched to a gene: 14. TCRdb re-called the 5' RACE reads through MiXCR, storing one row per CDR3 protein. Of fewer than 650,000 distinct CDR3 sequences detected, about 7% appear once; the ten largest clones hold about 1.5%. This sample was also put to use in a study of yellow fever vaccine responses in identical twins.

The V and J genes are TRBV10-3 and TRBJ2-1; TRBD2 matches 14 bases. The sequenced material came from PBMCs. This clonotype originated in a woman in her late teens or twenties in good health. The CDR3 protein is CAISGLDPGLAGGSSYNEQFF. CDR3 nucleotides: TGTGCCATCAGTGGGTTGGACCCAGGACTAGCGGGAGGTAGCTCCTACAATGAGCAGTTCTTC.